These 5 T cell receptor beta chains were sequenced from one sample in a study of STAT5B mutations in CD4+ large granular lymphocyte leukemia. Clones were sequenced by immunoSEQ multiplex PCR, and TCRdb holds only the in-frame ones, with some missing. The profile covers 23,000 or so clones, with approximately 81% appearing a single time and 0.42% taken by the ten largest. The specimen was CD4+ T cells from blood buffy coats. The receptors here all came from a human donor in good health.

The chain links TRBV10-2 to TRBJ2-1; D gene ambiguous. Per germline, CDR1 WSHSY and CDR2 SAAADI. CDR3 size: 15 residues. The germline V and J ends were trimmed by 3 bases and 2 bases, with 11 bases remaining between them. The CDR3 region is CASSENGHPYNEQFF. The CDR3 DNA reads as TGCGCCAGCAGTGAAAACGGGCATCCCTACAATGAGCAGTTCTTC.

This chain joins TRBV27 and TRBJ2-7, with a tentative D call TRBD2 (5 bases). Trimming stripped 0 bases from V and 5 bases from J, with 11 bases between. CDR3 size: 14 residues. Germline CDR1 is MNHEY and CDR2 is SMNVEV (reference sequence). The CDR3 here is CASSLSLATNEQYF. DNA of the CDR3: TGTGCCAGCAGTTTATCGTTAGCGACCAACGAGCAGTACTTC.

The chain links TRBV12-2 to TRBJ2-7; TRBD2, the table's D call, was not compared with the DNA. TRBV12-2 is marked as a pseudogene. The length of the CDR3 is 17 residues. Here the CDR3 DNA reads TGTGCAAGTCGCTTTTCTATGACTAGCGGGGTGACCTACGAGCAGTACTTC. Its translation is CASRFSMTSGVTYEQYF.

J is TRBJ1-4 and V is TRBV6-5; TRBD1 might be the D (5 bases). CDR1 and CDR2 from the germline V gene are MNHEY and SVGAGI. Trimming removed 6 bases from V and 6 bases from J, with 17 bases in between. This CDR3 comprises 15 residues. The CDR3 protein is CASSGLGGVDEKLFF. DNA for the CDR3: TGTGCCAGCAGCGGACTAGGAGGGGTGGATGAAAAACTGTTTTTT.

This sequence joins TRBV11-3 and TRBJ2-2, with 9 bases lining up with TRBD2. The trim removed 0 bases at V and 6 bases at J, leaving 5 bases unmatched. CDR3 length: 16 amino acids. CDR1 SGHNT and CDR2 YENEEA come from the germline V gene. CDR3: CASSLESGRPPGELFF. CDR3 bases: TGTGCCAGCAGCTTAGAGAGCGGGAGGCCTCCCGGGGAGCTGTTTTTT.